This TCR beta chain was identified during a study of blood T cell repertoires in COVID-19. Study-wide background: Donors in the United States, Italy and Spain gave samples during acute or convalescent COVID-19. Sources were T cells, B-cell-depleted T cells, or PBMCs; the material itself was cDNA or gDNA.

The V gene's germline CDR1 is SGHRS and CDR2 YFSETQ. Losses at the gene ends were 0 bases for V and 8 bases for J; bases not matched to a gene: 6. The CDR3 has 16 residues. Source study methods: Amplification from reference gene primers served as the basis for estimated nucleated cell counts. This table comes from immunoSEQ multiplex PCR, and its TCRdb copy is limited to in-frame clones, with some not included. That table supplies the V and J calls and clone size; D and trimming were determined from the DNA. There are 200,000 to 250,000 clones in the sample; roughly four fifths occur only once, and roughly 2% lies in the top ten.

This receptor was taken from a man aged 30 to 39 who had recovered from COVID-19. The rearrangement uses TRBV5-1 and TRBJ1-4; TRBD1 agrees at 11 bases. Sequencing was done on a sample of peripheral blood. CDR3 amino acids: CASSLEGRTGGEKLFF. CDR3 bases: TGCGCCAGCAGCTTGGAGGGTCGGACAGGGGGCGAAAAACTGTTTTTT.